The TCR beta chain under discussion was sequenced for a study of regulatory T cells in long-lasting Graves disease. As for the study in general: Positive TSH receptor antibodies alongside over 5 years of antithyroid drugs were what marked Graves' disease as persistent.

Stated time point: persistent/refractory GD, antithyroid drugs over 5 years with positive TRAb. PBMC RNA was the source of the TCR library. Under American Thyroid Association guidelines, Graves' disease was diagnosed. V gave up 1 base and J gave up 7 bases, with 7 bases separating them. Germline assignment: CDR1 LNHNV and CDR2 YYDKDF (reference sequence). This CDR3 is built from 13 residues. To make TCR beta libraries, researchers used iRepertoire HTBI primers and Arm-PCR of CDR3 regions. TCRdb fed the multiplex PCR reads into MiXCR, producing one record per CDR3 protein. The data show more than 350,000 distinct CDR3 sequences, 21% seen once. Overall study results and limits: TRBV28 was favored in persistent disease, as were TRBJ1-2 and TRBJ2-5. Sharing of public clonotypes was greater in persistent patients (around 2,500) than in new patients (roughly 1,000).

This clonotype came up a few times. As yet, its antigen is unknown. The sequence was collected from a female donor with Graves disease. This rearrangement joins TRBV15 to TRBJ2-2, with a possible D match to TRBD1 (5 bases). Sample: peripheral blood mononuclear cells (PBMCs), taken when the disease was refractory, from a patient treated with antithyroid drugs. In DNA, the CDR3 is TGTGCCACCAGCAGAGGGGGCGTCGGGGAGCTGTTTTTT. Its translation is CATSRGGVGELFF.